These T cell receptor beta chains were read from a single sample in a study of blood T cells in healthy people across ages. TCRdb reprocessed the 5' RACE reads with MiXCR, giving one entry per CDR3 protein. The table includes roughly 930,000 distinct CDR3 sequences, 48% detected once. Input material: blood. All receptors derive from a man aged 30 to 45 in good health. Both conserved end residues are part of each CDR3. The order of the fields is V gene, clone size, J gene, D gene, CDR3 protein, CDR3 DNA. A D gene is named only where the DNA matches it firmly. Not all rows give a size; the values are once, few, many and, for expanded clones, a class.

v_call: TRBV11-2
clone_size: NA
j_call: TRBJ1-1
d_call: NA
cdr3_aa: CASSPLRDLKAFF
cdr3_nt: TGTGCCAGCAGCCCACTTAGGGACCTAAAAGCTTTCTTT

v_call: TRBV11-3
clone_size: many
j_call: TRBJ2-1
d_call: TRBD2
cdr3_aa: CASSLRTSVYNEQFF
cdr3_nt: TGTGCCAGCAGCTTAAGGACTAGCGTCTACAATGAGCAGTTCTTC

v_call: TRBV30
clone_size: NA
j_call: TRBJ2-7
d_call: TRBD1
cdr3_aa: CAWSVRGQGMIEQYF
cdr3_nt: TGTGCCTGGAGTGTACGGGGACAGGGAATGATCGAGCAGTACTTC

v_call: TRBV11-2
clone_size: few
j_call: TRBJ2-4
d_call: TRBD2
cdr3_aa: CASSLGLPGLAGGQAKNIQYF
cdr3_nt: TGTGCCAGCAGCTTAGGCCTTCCGGGACTAGCGGGGGGGCAGGCCAAAAACATTCAGTACTTC

v_call: TRBV12-3/TRBV12-4
clone_size: NA
j_call: TRBJ2-3
d_call: NA
cdr3_aa: CASSLNTQGAQYF
cdr3_nt: TGTGCCAGCAGCCTGAACACGCAAGGTGCGCAGTATTTT

v_call: TRBV24-1
clone_size: few
j_call: TRBJ2-7
d_call: TRBD1
cdr3_aa: CATSDKTRGQSYNEQYF
cdr3_nt: TGTGCCACCAGTGATAAAACGAGGGGACAGTCCTACAATGAGCAGTACTTC

v_call: TRBV20-1
clone_size: NA
j_call: TRBJ2-4
d_call: NA
cdr3_aa: CSAPLKGRAEQYF
cdr3_nt: TGCAGTGCTCCTCTCAAGGGACGAGCGGAGCAGTACTTC

v_call: TRBV9
clone_size: once
j_call: TRBJ1-1
d_call: NA
cdr3_aa: CASSVEEGYYTEAFF
cdr3_nt: TGTGCCAGCAGCGTAGAGGAGGGCTACTACACTGAAGCTTTCTTT

v_call: TRBV4-1
clone_size: once
j_call: TRBJ1-4
d_call: NA
cdr3_aa: CASSQDEDRHEKLFF
cdr3_nt: TGCGCCAGCAGCCAAGATGAGGACAGACATGAAAAACTGTTTTTT

v_call: TRBV20-1
clone_size: NA
j_call: TRBJ2-7
d_call: NA
cdr3_aa: CSATAYNEQYF
cdr3_nt: TGCAGTGCTACCGCCTACAATGAGCAGTACTTC

v_call: TRBV6-2/TRBV6-3
clone_size: few
j_call: TRBJ2-3
d_call: TRBD2
cdr3_aa: CASSLFGGGSTDTQYF
cdr3_nt: TGTGCCAGCAGTCTCTTCGGGGGAGGGTCCACAGATACGCAGTATTTT

v_call: TRBV6-1
clone_size: few
j_call: TRBJ2-5
d_call: TRBD2
cdr3_aa: CASRSSGKETQYF
cdr3_nt: TGTGCCAGCAGGAGTAGCGGGAAAGAGACCCAGTACTTC

v_call: TRBV20-1
clone_size: many
j_call: TRBJ1-2
d_call: TRBD1
cdr3_aa: CSASGRGNEYGYTF
cdr3_nt: TGCAGTGCTAGCGGCAGGGGGAATGAGTATGGCTACACCTTC

v_call: TRBV5-1
clone_size: NA
j_call: TRBJ2-7
d_call: NA
cdr3_aa: CASSTRGHYEQYF
cdr3_nt: TGCGCCAGCAGCACCCGGGGGCACTACGAGCAGTACTTC

v_call: TRBV7-2
clone_size: NA
j_call: TRBJ1-5
d_call: NA
cdr3_aa: CASSARSKGPQHF
cdr3_nt: TGTGCCAGCAGCGCCCGGTCGAAAGGGCCCCAGCATTTT

v_call: TRBV6-5
clone_size: few
j_call: TRBJ2-3
d_call: NA
cdr3_aa: CASRKGLTYTDTQYF
cdr3_nt: TGTGCCAGCAGAAAGGGACTTACTTACACAGATACGCAGTATTTT

v_call: TRBV6-5
clone_size: NA
j_call: TRBJ2-3
d_call: TRBD1
cdr3_aa: CASSNGDRGEDTQYF
cdr3_nt: TGTGCCAGCAGTAACGGGGACAGGGGTGAAGATACGCAGTATTTT

v_call: TRBV7-2
clone_size: many
j_call: TRBJ2-3
d_call: TRBD2
cdr3_aa: CASSYRIAGGSPDTQYF
cdr3_nt: TGTGCCAGCAGCTACCGGATAGCGGGGGGCAGTCCAGATACGCAGTATTTT

v_call: TRBV20-1
clone_size: NA
j_call: TRBJ2-1
d_call: TRBD2
cdr3_aa: CSARDVASGSNEQFF
cdr3_nt: TGCAGTGCTAGAGATGTCGCTAGCGGGAGTAATGAGCAGTTCTTC

v_call: TRBV7-2
clone_size: NA
j_call: TRBJ2-7
d_call: NA
cdr3_aa: CASSLDRQHLYEQYF
cdr3_nt: TGTGCCAGCAGCTTAGACAGACAACACCTCTACGAGCAGTACTTC

v_call: TRBV12-3/TRBV12-4
clone_size: many
j_call: TRBJ2-7
d_call: NA
cdr3_aa: CASSAGSSYEQYF
cdr3_nt: TGTGCCAGCAGTGCGGGGTCTTCCTACGAGCAGTACTTC

v_call: TRBV7-7
clone_size: NA
j_call: TRBJ1-6
d_call: NA
cdr3_aa: CASSPDVRIKSPLHF
cdr3_nt: TGTGCTAGCAGCCCCGACGTTCGGATTAAGTCACCCCTCCACTTT

v_call: TRBV20-1
clone_size: few
j_call: TRBJ2-5
d_call: NA
cdr3_aa: CSVIGAGQETQYF
cdr3_nt: TGCAGTGTCATTGGGGCAGGACAAGAGACCCAGTACTTC

v_call: TRBV7-2
clone_size: NA
j_call: TRBJ1-1
d_call: NA
cdr3_aa: CASTSRGEGNTEAFF
cdr3_nt: TGTGCCAGCACCTCGAGGGGTGAGGGGAACACTGAAGCTTTCTTT

v_call: TRBV3-1
clone_size: NA
j_call: TRBJ1-1
d_call: NA
cdr3_aa: CASSHGGLTKAFF
cdr3_nt: TGTGCCAGCAGCCACGGGGGGCTAACTAAAGCTTTCTTT

v_call: TRBV6-2/TRBV6-3
clone_size: NA
j_call: TRBJ2-7
d_call: TRBD1
cdr3_aa: CASSPRDSTTYEQYF
cdr3_nt: TGTGCCAGCAGTCCCCGGGACAGCACTACCTACGAGCAGTACTTC

v_call: TRBV12-3/TRBV12-4
clone_size: many
j_call: TRBJ2-7
d_call: NA
cdr3_aa: CASSQNSYEQYF
cdr3_nt: TGTGCCAGCTCTCAGAACTCCTACGAGCAGTACTTC

v_call: TRBV20-1
clone_size: NA
j_call: TRBJ2-4
d_call: NA
cdr3_aa: CSALLGTKNIQYF
cdr3_nt: TGCAGTGCCTTACTAGGGACCAAAAACATTCAGTACTTC

v_call: TRBV12-3/TRBV12-4
clone_size: few
j_call: TRBJ2-3
d_call: TRBD1
cdr3_aa: CASSHGQGEADTQYF
cdr3_nt: TGTGCCAGCAGCCACGGACAGGGCGAGGCAGATACGCAGTATTTT

v_call: TRBV4-1
clone_size: few
j_call: TRBJ2-7
d_call: NA
cdr3_aa: CASSQDKEWEQYF
cdr3_nt: TGCGCCAGCAGCCAAGATAAGGAGTGGGAGCAGTACTTC

v_call: TRBV20-1
clone_size: NA
j_call: TRBJ2-2
d_call: NA
cdr3_aa: CSARQSGIGGELFF
cdr3_nt: TGCAGTGCTAGGCAATCGGGGATTGGCGGGGAGCTGTTTTTT

v_call: TRBV5-1
clone_size: NA
j_call: TRBJ2-1
d_call: NA
cdr3_aa: CASSSPGRVGSSYNEQFF
cdr3_nt: TGCGCCAGCAGCTCCCCTGGTAGGGTGGGGAGCTCCTACAATGAGCAGTTCTTC

v_call: TRBV28
clone_size: few
j_call: TRBJ2-4
d_call: NA
cdr3_aa: CASSFLAKNIQYF
cdr3_nt: TGTGCCTCGTCATTTCTAGCCAAAAACATTCAGTACTTC

v_call: TRBV11-3
clone_size: once
j_call: TRBJ1-1
d_call: NA
cdr3_aa: CASSGRAAGDTEAFF
cdr3_nt: TGTGCCAGCAGTGGCAGGGCAGCGGGGGATACTGAAGCTTTCTTT

v_call: TRBV6-4
clone_size: few
j_call: TRBJ2-1
d_call: TRBD2
cdr3_aa: CASSPGLAVNEQFF
cdr3_nt: TGTGCCAGCAGCCCGGGACTAGCGGTTAATGAGCAGTTCTTC

v_call: TRBV19
clone_size: NA
j_call: TRBJ1-4
d_call: NA
cdr3_aa: CASSIGGATNEKLFF
cdr3_nt: TGTGCCAGTAGTATAGGGGGAGCAACTAATGAAAAACTGTTTTTT

v_call: TRBV28
clone_size: NA
j_call: TRBJ1-2
d_call: NA
cdr3_aa: CASTSGSAGGYTF
cdr3_nt: TGTGCCAGCACCAGCGGGTCCGCTGGCGGCTACACCTTC

v_call: TRBV3-1
clone_size: once
j_call: TRBJ1-5
d_call: NA
cdr3_aa: CASSQDFAGAGQPQHF
cdr3_nt: TGTGCCAGCAGCCAAGATTTTGCGGGGGCGGGTCAGCCCCAGCATTTT